Included here is one TCR beta chain sequence, with context. TCRdb reprocessed the 5' RACE reads with MiXCR, giving one entry per CDR3 protein. The sample contains around 400,000 distinct CDR3 sequences, less than 25% of which appear only once. Between the trimmed V and J ends, which lost 4 bases and 1 base, there was a span of 10 bases. The CDR3 has 14 amino acids. CDR1 is MNHEY and CDR2 is SVGAGI in the germline V gene. This entry comes from a study of T-cell memory formation after mild COVID-19. The TCR was taken from an adult woman who had mild COVID-19 (a few samples of this study predate the infection). Cell type and time point are not known. The genes are TRBV6-5 and TRBJ1-1, with D possibly matching TRBD1 (6 bases). Input material: PBMCs or a T cell subset sorted from them (not recorded which). CDR3 nucleotide sequence: TGTGCCAGCAGTTCCGGGACACAGAACACTGAAGCTTTCTTT. Its protein product is CASSSGTQNTEAFF.